This TCR beta chain came from a study of blood T cell repertoires in COVID-19. Those enrolled, adults aged about 18 to 95 years, came from 20 to 25 US areas. The CDR3 runs 17 residues. The junction had 5 bases not matched to a gene; V was cut back by 0 bases and J by 1 base. Germline CDR1 is MGHRA and CDR2 is YSYEKL. Sequenced by immunoSEQ multiplex PCR; TCRdb stores in-frame clones only, minus some. The sample shows roughly 250,000 clones, about 85% of them seen only once. Sequences were obtained from PBMCs or T cells enriched from blood (not recorded which). The origin of this receptor is a woman younger than 45 with acute COVID-19. The gene calls are TRBV4-1 and TRBJ2-3; 9 positions match TRBD1. The CDR3 sequence: CASSQEYRDRGTDTQYF. The CDR3 nucleotides read TGCGCCAGCAGCCAAGAATATCGGGACAGGGGCACAGATACGCAGTATTTT.